The text below deals with one T cell receptor (beta chain). Repertoires were generated with immunoSEQ multiplex PCR, while TCRdb's copy carries only in-frame clones and drops some. The sample holds tens of thousands of clones, less than 97% seen once. The data are from a study of technical replicates of blood from a handful of donors. Germline V lookup: CDR1 MNHEY, CDR2 SMNVEV (reference sequence). Trimming took 11 bases from V and 0 from J; bases not matched to a gene: 7. The CDR3 is 15 amino acids. V is TRBV27 and J is TRBJ2-1; 10 positions agree with TRBD2. The material sequenced was T cells isolated from PBMCs. This sequence originates from a human donor in good health. The CDR3 DNA is TGTGCCGCCACCTCTAGCGGGAGCTCCTACAATGAGCAGTTCTTC. Amino acids: CAATSSGSSYNEQFF.